The present T cell receptor (beta chain) was sequenced within a study of Ad26.COV2.S vaccination and SARS-CoV-2 variants (dated by TCRdb to the early 2020s). With respect to the entire study: Donors in the vaccine arm were drawn from COV1001, a phase I-IIa trial of Ad26.COV2.S in healthy adults that was multicentre, randomized, double-blind and placebo-controlled. The TCR-sequenced set comprised approximately 30 samples: around 20 Ad26.COV2.S vaccine recipients, 5 placebo recipients and 8 SARS-CoV-2 convalescent individuals. Participants in the trial were split at random into five groups of five each, receiving low-dose or high-dose Ad26.COV2.S once or twice, or else placebo on both occasions. Blinding of investigators to trial group allocation was maintained during experiments and outcome assessment. Ad26.COV2.S was administered intramuscularly at 5 x 10^10 or 1 x 10^11 viral particles, either as a single shot or as two shots given 56 days apart. TCRbeta repertoire sequencing served as the tool for gauging how specific and how broad the SARS-CoV-2-reactive T cell receptors were following Ad26.COV2.S vaccination.

About this clone: This receptor's antigen is unknown. Base quality data are lacking; no much larger clone is found one base away.

The sample's treatment or condition label, decoded: around 19 received Ad26.COV2.S at low or high dose, single or two shots; roughly five received placebo; per-sample allocation not given. For vaccine and placebo recipients, the sequenced repertoires came from samples collected on day 63 after the first injection. Between 29 July and 7 August 2020, Cohort 1b enrolled 20 to 30 adults aged 18-55 years at one site in Boston, USA. Ad26.COV2.S consisted of a replication-incompetent adenovirus type 26 vector by which a prefusion-stabilized SARS-CoV-2 spike protein from the original Wuhan strain was expressed. The immunoSEQ Assay was used to sequence TCRbeta CDR3 regions. After extraction, genomic DNA underwent amplification by bias-controlled multiplex PCR, followed by high-throughput sequencing. As for the original processing: To quantify the absolute abundance of each unique TCRbeta CDR3 region, sequences were collapsed and filtered. Usable DNA was measured by amplifying reference genes present in all nucleated cells, and TCRbeta template counts were normalized to that usable DNA to estimate T cell fraction. Repertoire TCRs were annotated as SARS-CoV-2-specific when V gene, CDR3 amino acid sequence and J gene were exactly matched to a known reactive TCR set. The reference SARS-CoV-2 TCR set was derived from MIRA and filtered for enrichment in COVID-19-positive ImmuneCODE repertoires, a step that removed public or cross-reactive TCRs. Drawing on the MIRA antigens, annotated TCRs were analysed further at the level of specific ORF or position within ORF. Depth was the summed frequency of annotated unique rearrangements, while breadth was defined as annotated unique rearrangements over total unique productive rearrangements. TCR breadth was compared between groups using two-sided Wilcoxon rank-sum tests. This is the immuneACCESS table as TCRdb keeps it, with only in-frame sequences that have V and J called. A part of the clones is gone; compared with another copy, unresolved V genes explain less than half, and the rest is unexplained. That table gives V, J and clone size, and the DNA gave D and trimming. The sample yields 440,000 or so clones; roughly nine tenths were counted once. About 1.5% of the sample is held by the ten biggest clonotypes.

Per the germline V gene, MDHEN is the CDR1 and SYDVKM is the CDR2. Inclusive of the bounding cysteine and phenylalanine, the CDR3 is 13 residues long. Only the CDR3 part of the read is kept: 39 bases, read in frame from the first base. V is cut by 7 bases and J by 0 bases, and the space between the germline ends is 6 bases. Overall study outcomes, separate from this receptor: The study was not powered to compare responses between vaccine doses or regimens. Spike-specific TCR breadth was higher in Ad26.COV2.S recipients than in placebo recipients (P = 0.0014). After vaccination, substantial breadth of spike-specific CD8+ and CD4+ T cell responses was reported. According to the authors, total T cell responses may have been underestimated by the TCR breadth and depth analyses. Comparable non-spike TCR breadth was observed between vaccine and placebo recipients, consistent with only spike being contained in the vaccine.

The receptor's source is a person aged 18 to 59 who received the Ad26.COV2.S COVID-19 vaccine or a placebo. Recombination linked TRBV28 to TRBJ1-4; the D gene cannot be named for sure. This specimen was peripheral blood, taken in a trial of Ad26.COV2.S vaccine versus placebo. The DNA sequence is as follows: TGTGCCAGCATGAGGTCAACTAATGAAAAACTGTTTTTT. Translated, this gives CASMRSTNEKLFF.